This T cell receptor (beta chain) was captured in a study of T cell repertoires in cytomegalovirus infection. This clonotype has just a few counts. The antigen is undetermined. The CDR3 consists of 14 residues. Trimming pared 5 bases from V and 1 base from J, leaving 11 bases between. Germline-derived CDR1 and CDR2 are SGHTA and FQGNSA. Using its own MiXCR run on the reads, TCRdb lists one record per CDR3 protein. Among just over 450,000 distinct CDR3 sequences listed, approximately 46% were seen once. This clonotype was sampled from a human donor in good health (CMV status not recorded). Some clones in this sample may be carry-over from other donors' samples. This material consisted of cultured PBMCs, taken from culture after CMV antigen stimulation. The chain links TRBV7-2 to TRBJ1-2; D remains unclear. DNA of the CDR3: TGTGCCAGCAGCCTAATGAACGGTAACTATGGCTACACCTTC. It specifies CASSLMNGNYGYTF. The full variable domain, its missing parts supplied by reference TRBV7-2 and TRBJ1-2, is GAGVSQSPSNKVTEKGKDVELRCDPISGHTALYWYRQSLGQGLEFLIYFQGNSAPDKSGLPSDRFSAERTGGSVSTLTIQRTQQEDSAVYLCASSLMNGNYGYTFGSGTRLTVV.